This TCR beta chain was recovered during a study of OX40 agonist ivuxolimab in advanced cancers. About the study as a whole: The costimulatory receptor OX40 (CD134) was targeted by ivuxolimab, a fully human IgG2 agonistic monoclonal antibody. Patients were allowed to have had prior anti-PD-1, anti-PD-L1 or anti-CTLA-4 therapy, and about 40% of the dose-escalation patients had been treated with checkpoint inhibitors. Intravenous ivuxolimab was administered to patients every 2 weeks at six dose levels: 0.01, 0.1, 0.3, 1.5, 3 and 10 mg/kg. The purpose of peripheral TCRbeta sequencing was to test whether ivuxolimab changed TCR sequence diversity and led to clonal T-cell expansion. A male proportion of around 81% and a mean age of approximately 60 years, ranging from roughly 23 to 80, were recorded for the dose-escalation cohort. Partial responses were achieved by three dose-escalation patients, of whom one had hepatocellular carcinoma and two had cutaneous melanoma. The paper covers the monotherapy dose-escalation part of the phase I ivuxolimab trial, which included N of about 50 patients. Among the approximately 54 dose-escalation patients, around 19 had hepatocellular carcinoma, about 15 melanoma, 9 renal cell carcinoma and 9 head and neck cancer.

The junction carries 4 bases between V and J, which are trimmed by 4 bases and 2 bases respectively. CDR1 and CDR2 (SGHRS, YFSETQ) derive from the germline V gene. The CDR3 sequence holds 11 residues, the cysteine and phenylalanine included. The entry retains the CDR3 DNA only, 33 bases that are in frame from base 1. On this clone itself: What antigen it recognizes has not been identified. No much larger clone is present one base from it, and per-base qualities are unavailable.

The paper's findings and limits, for the study overall: After ivuxolimab, expanded clones were on average more numerous among CD8+ T cells than among CD4+ T cells. The antigen specificity of the peripheral T cells that underwent clonal expansion was not determined. Low levels of normalized T-cell clonal expansion were also seen in some patients who did not respond. At doses of 0.1 to 3.0 mg/kg, clonal expansion of both CD4+ and CD8+ blood T cells was observed from baseline to week 6. In the 0.1-3.0 mg/kg groups, partial responders had among the lowest normalized peripheral clonal expansion, particularly in CD8+ T cells.

Genomic DNA was isolated from the sorted cells so that the TCRbeta CDR3 region could be sequenced. TCRbeta CDR3 regions were sequenced using the immunoSEQ Assay. Imported from immuneACCESS, the table was reduced by TCRdb to in-frame sequences with V and J called. These copies leave out some clones; in studies compared against another copy, an unresolved V gene accounts for under half, and the cause of the remainder is not known. Here the sample has approximately 68,000 clones; about 92% occur a single time. Together, the top ten hold 10% of the sample. The trial excluded patients who had a history of autoimmune disease or who were on systemic immunosuppression. Peripheral blood for TCR sequencing was collected from all dose cohorts at baseline, on cycle 4 day 1, and on cycle 7 day 1. Samples came from an open-label, multicenter, first-in-human phase I dose-escalation trial of ivuxolimab. Adults with locally advanced or metastatic melanoma, renal cell carcinoma, hepatocellular carcinoma or head and neck squamous cell carcinoma were enrolled in the trial. Before TCR sequencing, CD4+ and CD8+ T cells were separately sorted from peripheral blood.

The sequence came from an adult with an advanced solid tumor such as melanoma, head and neck, liver or kidney cancer. Sample: CD4+ or CD8+ T cells sorted from blood, taken in a trial of the OX40 agonist ivuxolimab. This sequence uses TRBV5-1 and TRBJ2-7, with the D gene not clear enough to name. The bases read TGCGCCAGCAGCCTTACCTACGAGCAGTACTTC. Translated, this is CASSLTYEQYF.